These 22 T cell receptor beta chains came from one sample sequenced in a study of cytomegalovirus exposure and HLA in healthy donors. Vbeta (60) and Jbeta (13) primers were used in the PCR. Profiling relied on immunoSEQ multiplex PCR, and the TCRdb table lists in-frame clones only, not all of them. The sample carries 100,000 to 150,000 clones, roughly 79% recorded once. Source material: PBMCs. All receptors come from a woman in her forties or fifties in good health and CMV-seronegative.

This clone was seen only once. The chain recombines TRBV5-6 with TRBJ1-5; tentatively, D is TRBD1 (5 bases). This CDR3 is built from 18 residues. The V end was cut by 0 bases, the J end by 7 bases, with 23 bases between. Germline loops: CDR1 SGHDT, CDR2 YYEEEE. This CDR3 reads CASSLGPGGTGGSQPQHF. The CDR3 DNA reads as TGTGCCAGCAGCTTGGGTCCGGGAGGGACGGGAGGGAGCCAGCCCCAGCATTTT.

This rearrangement joins TRBV29-1 to TRBJ1-1, with 7 bases that match TRBD1. The CDR3 consists of 12 residues. The J segment lost 4 bases and the V segment lost 8 bases, leaving 7 bases of the junction unmatched. From germline, CDR1 is SQVTM and CDR2 ANQGSEA. CDR3 loop: CSRGQKGTEAFF. CDR3 sequence (DNA): TGCAGCAGGGGACAGAAGGGCACTGAAGCTTTCTTT.

The rearrangement uses TRBV28 and TRBJ1-4, with 8 bases identical to TRBD1. This CDR3 is built from 16 residues. CDR1 MDHEN and CDR2 SYDVKM come from the germline V gene. The V gene end was trimmed by 6 bases and the J gene end by 0 bases; junction bases not matched to a gene: 6. The CDR3 protein is CASSLDRGATNEKLFF. DNA for the CDR3: TGTGCCAGCAGCCTAGACAGGGGTGCAACTAATGAAAAACTGTTTTTT.

This chain uses TRBV9 with TRBJ2-1; 8 bases agree with TRBD2. V lost 0 bases, J lost 2 bases, and 7 bases stayed unmatched. Germline assignment: CDR1 SGDLS and CDR2 YYNGEE. CDR3 length equals 17 residues. The CDR3 is CASSVAPAGGTYNEQFF. The CDR3 DNA follows: TGTGCCAGCAGCGTAGCTCCGGCGGGAGGAACCTACAATGAGCAGTTCTTC.

Of note for this clone: Additional DNA sequences in this sample encode the identical CDR3. This chain uses TRBV18 with TRBJ2-7; 11 nucleotides agree with TRBD2. Unmatched junction bases numbered 1, after V lost 2 bases and J lost 4 bases. CDR1 and CDR2 from the germline V gene are KGHSH and LQKENI. This CDR3 spans 14 amino acids. The CDR3 reads CASSPGTSGYEQYF. CDR3 nucleotide sequence: TGTGCCAGCTCACCAGGGACTAGCGGATACGAGCAGTACTTC.

This sequence joins TRBV9 and TRBJ2-1, with 11 bases identical to TRBD2. The CDR3 contains 15 residues. Trimming at V came to 4 bases and at J to 3 bases, leaving 3 bases not matched to a gene. Germline V gene lookup returns CDR1 SGDLS and CDR2 YYNGEE. The DNA of the CDR3 is TGTGCCAGCAGCACCGGACTAGCGGGCTACAATGAGCAGTTCTTC. Its protein is CASSTGLAGYNEQFF.

This chain connects TRBV11-2 to TRBJ1-1; tentatively, D is TRBD1 (5 bases). CDR3 length: 15 residues. Trimming shortened V by 5 bases and J by 4 bases, and 17 bases separated the two germline ends. Looked up from germline, CDR1 is SGHAT and CDR2 is FQNNGV. The DNA of the CDR3 is TGTGCCAGCAGCGTTCGGGGATTGGGGGGCACTGAAGCTTTCTTT. Residues: CASSVRGLGGTEAFF.

This clone was recorded a few times. This chain connects TRBV5-5 to TRBJ2-4; 9 bases agree with TRBD1. Germline V lookup: CDR1 SGHKS, CDR2 YYEKEE (reference sequence). CDR3 length: 15 residues. V trimming: 4 bases; J trimming: 6 bases; junction bases outside the gene matches: 8. Here the CDR3 DNA reads TGTGCCAGCAGCACCGACAGGGGGTCAACAAACATTCAGTACTTC. Translating it yields CASSTDRGSTNIQYF. Full variable domain (missing parts from reference TRBV5-5 and TRBJ2-4): DAGVTQSPTHLIKTRGQQVTLRCSPISGHKSVSWYQQVLGQGPQFIFQYYEKEERGRGNFPDRFSARQFPNYSSELNVNALLLGDSALYLCASSTDRGSTNIQYFGAGTRLSVL.

The J gene is TRBJ2-7, the V gene TRBV28, with D perhaps TRBD1 (5 bases). The CDR3 has 15 amino acids. Trimming left V 3 bases short and J 1 base short, with 13 bases between. Germline V lookup: CDR1 MDHEN, CDR2 SYDVKM. The CDR3 reads CASSFAGSSSYEQYV. CDR3 nucleotide sequence: TGTGCCAGCAGTTTCGCAGGGTCGAGTTCCTACGAGCAGTACGTC.

The chain links TRBV28 to TRBJ2-3; tentatively, D is TRBD2 (7 bases). This CDR3 is built from 13 residues. CDR1 is MDHEN, CDR2 SYDVKM, per germline. The germline V and J ends were trimmed by 6 bases and 5 bases, with 12 bases remaining between them. The chain's CDR3 is CASSRGAGDTQYF. In DNA form, the CDR3 reads TGTGCCAGCAGCCGGGGGGCAGGAGATACGCAGTATTTT.

The V call is TRBV4-1, the J call TRBJ2-1; 12 positions match TRBD1. Germline V gene data show CDR1 as MGHRA and CDR2 as YSYEKL. CDR3 size: 18 residues. V gave up 5 bases and J gave up 0 bases; unmatched junction bases: 8. The CDR3 region is CASSGGQGARSSYNEQFF. The CDR3 DNA reads TGCGCCAGCAGCGGGGGACAGGGGGCTAGGAGCTCCTACAATGAGCAGTTCTTC.

The V gene is TRBV7-2, the J gene TRBJ2-4, with a possible D match to TRBD2 (5 bases). Germline V gives CDR1 SGHTA, CDR2 FQGNSA. The V end lost 1 base, the J end lost 6 bases, and 10 bases lay between the germline ends. This CDR3 is built from 14 residues. Here the CDR3 DNA reads TGTGCCAGCAGCTTAGACGCTAGCCCAAACATTCAGTACTTC. As protein: CASSLDASPNIQYF.

V is TRBV29-1 and J is TRBJ2-4, with D unclear. The CDR3 runs to 12 residues. Looked up from germline, CDR1 is SQVTM and CDR2 is ANQGSEA. The germline V and J ends were trimmed by 4 bases and 5 bases, with 9 bases remaining between them. The CDR3 sequence is CSVVPGENIQYF. The CDR3 DNA reads as TGCAGCGTTGTGCCAGGTGAAAACATTCAGTACTTC.

V usage is TRBV5-4 and J usage is TRBJ2-3; TRBD2 matches at 10 bases. Germline assignment: CDR1 SGHNT and CDR2 YYREEE (reference sequence). V gave up 0 bases and J gave up 1 base; unmatched junction bases: 2. The CDR3 has 16 amino acids. CDR3 sequence (DNA): TGTGCCAGCAGCTTGGAACTAGCGGGACGCACAGATACGCAGTATTTT. It is translated as CASSLELAGRTDTQYF.

DNA of the CDR3: TGTGCCAGCAGGCCGACAGAGGAGAGCTCCTACGAGCAGTACGTC. Encoded protein: CASRPTEESSYEQYV. The genes are TRBV6-6 and TRBJ2-7, with a tentative D call TRBD1 (5 bases). V was trimmed by 6 bases and J by 0 bases, leaving 15 bases between them. The CDR3 sequence is 15 residues long. Germline CDR1 reads MNHNY; CDR2 reads SVGAGI (reference sequence).

V is TRBV27 and J is TRBJ2-7, with D possibly TRBD2 on 6 matching bases. The length of the CDR3 is 16 residues. Trimming shortened V by 3 bases and J by 3 bases, and 18 bases separated the two germline ends. Germline V gives CDR1 MNHEY, CDR2 SMNVEV (reference sequence). The CDR3 DNA is TGTGCCAGCAGTTTGAGGGAGGCCCAACACCGCTACGAGCAGTACTTC. Its translation: CASSLREAQHRYEQYF.

The chain has TRBV10-3 and TRBJ2-7; D is possibly TRBD1 (6 bases). The V and J ends lost 4 bases and 6 bases respectively, with 16 bases between them. The CDR3 spans 14 residues. Germline V gives CDR1 ENHRY, CDR2 SYGVKD. The CDR3 DNA reads TGTGCCATCAGTGGCCTACAGGGTGAGGGCGAGCAGTACTTC. This gives the protein CAISGLQGEGEQYF.

The gene calls are TRBV5-4 and TRBJ2-7, with a possible D match to TRBD1 (5 bases). V was clipped by 0 bases and J by 3 bases, with 16 bases between them. The CDR3 is 16 residues long. Germline lookup yields CDR1 SGHNT and CDR2 YYREEE (reference sequence). This chain's CDR3 is CASSLALRTWFYEQYF. For the CDR3, the DNA is TGTGCCAGCAGCTTGGCCCTGAGGACATGGTTCTACGAGCAGTACTTC. Combining the CDR3 with reference TRBV5-4 and TRBJ2-7 gives the whole variable domain ETGVTQSPTHLIKTRGQQVTLRCSSQSGHNTVSWYQQALGQGPQFIFQYYREEENGRGNFPPRFSGLQFPNYSSELNVNALELDDSALYLCASSLALRTWFYEQYFGPGTRLTVT.

The chain uses TRBV29-1 and TRBJ1-1; D is unresolved. Germline CDR1 is SQVTM and CDR2 is ANQGSEA. Trimming cost V 8 bases and J 4 bases, with 20 bases left between them. This CDR3 region has 14 residues. The CDR3 is CSPVPLTGFTEAFF. The CDR3 DNA reads TGCAGCCCTGTCCCCCTCACGGGGTTCACTGAAGCTTTCTTT.

In this sample, this clone turned up once. CDR3 nucleotides: TGTGCCAGTCGCCCCTGGGGCCCGTCCGGCTACACCTTC. Its protein product is CASRPWGPSGYTF. The J gene is TRBJ1-2, the V gene TRBV6-5; a weak D match, TRBD1 (5 bases). Between the trimmed V and J ends, which lost 9 bases and 8 bases, there was a span of 19 bases. Germline V gene data show CDR1 as MNHEY and CDR2 as SVGAGI. This CDR3 comprises 13 residues.

The chain has TRBV25-1 and TRBJ1-1, with TRBD1 as a possible D gene (6 bases). V shed 6 bases and J shed 1 base, with 12 bases lying between them. This CDR3 contains 14 residues. CDR1 is MGHDK and CDR2 is SYGVNS in the germline V gene. Here the CDR3 reads CASRAGTPNTEAFF. The CDR3 DNA sequence: TGTGCCAGCAGGGCCGGGACACCGAACACTGAAGCTTTCTTT.

This chain connects TRBV5-1 to TRBJ2-3; possible D gene TRBD1, 6 bases. Germline V gene lookup returns CDR1 SGHRS and CDR2 YFSETQ. Trimming pared 0 bases from V and 0 bases from J, leaving 8 bases between. The CDR3 is made up of 15 amino acids. The CDR3 loop is CASSLGDRSTDTQYF. The CDR3 DNA sequence: TGCGCCAGCAGCTTGGGAGACAGGAGCACAGATACGCAGTATTTT.